This TCR beta chain stems from a study of blood T cells in healthy people across ages. PCR was performed a second time for roughly 7 to 11 cycles using a sample-barcoded 5' primer and a J-beta primer mix. All samples yielded 2.5 million or more CDR3-containing paired-end reads. TCRdb called the 5' RACE reads again in MiXCR, with one record for every CDR3 protein. The repertoire holds hundreds of thousands of distinct CDR3 sequences, with roughly 50% as singletons. Whole-study results and caveats: Any changes in expanded clonotypes were possibly confounded, as donor CMV status remained unknown. The study found TCR beta diversity correlated strongly with naive T cell percentage.

Approximately 9.6 milliliters of peripheral blood were drawn from each donor into EDTA-treated tubes. The ends lost 6 bases at V and 2 bases at J; junction bases unmatched: 7. There are 14 residues in the CDR3. The germline V gene encodes CDR1 MNHEY and CDR2 SMNVEV (reference sequence). Concerning this clonotype itself: Its antigen remains unidentified.

Sequencing used blood. The chain carries TRBV27 and TRBJ2-7; 7 bases are a match to TRBD2. The receptor's source is a woman in her sixties in good health. CDR3 DNA sequence: TGTGCCAGCAGACTTAAGCGGGGTCCCTACGAGCAGTACTTC. This translates into CASRLKRGPYEQYF.